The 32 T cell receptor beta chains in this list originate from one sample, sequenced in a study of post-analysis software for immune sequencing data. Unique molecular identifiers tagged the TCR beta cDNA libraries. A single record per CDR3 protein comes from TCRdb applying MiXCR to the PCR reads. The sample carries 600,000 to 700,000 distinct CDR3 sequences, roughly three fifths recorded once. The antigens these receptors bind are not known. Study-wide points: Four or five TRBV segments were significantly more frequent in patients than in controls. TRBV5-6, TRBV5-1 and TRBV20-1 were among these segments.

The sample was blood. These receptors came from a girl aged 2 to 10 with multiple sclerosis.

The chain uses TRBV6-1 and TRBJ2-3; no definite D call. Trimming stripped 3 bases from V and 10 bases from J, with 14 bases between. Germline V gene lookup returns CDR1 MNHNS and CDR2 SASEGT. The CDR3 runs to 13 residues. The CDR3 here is CASSDIGVVAQYF. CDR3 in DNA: TGTGCCAGCAGTGACATCGGCGTCGTGGCGCAGTATTTT.

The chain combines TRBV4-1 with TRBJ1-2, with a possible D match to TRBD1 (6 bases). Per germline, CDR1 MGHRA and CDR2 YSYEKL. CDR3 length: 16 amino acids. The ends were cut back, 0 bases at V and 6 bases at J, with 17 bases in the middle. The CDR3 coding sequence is TGCGCCAGCAGCCAAGACAGGGGAGGGTTGCACCATGGCTACACCTTC. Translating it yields CASSQDRGGLHHGYTF.

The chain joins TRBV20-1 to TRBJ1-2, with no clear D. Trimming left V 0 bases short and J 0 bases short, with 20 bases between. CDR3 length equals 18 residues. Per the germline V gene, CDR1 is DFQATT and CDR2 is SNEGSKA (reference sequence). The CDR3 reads CSARDDPLAGFANYGYTF. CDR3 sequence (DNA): TGCAGTGCTAGAGATGACCCCCTGGCGGGGTTTGCTAACTATGGCTACACCTTC.

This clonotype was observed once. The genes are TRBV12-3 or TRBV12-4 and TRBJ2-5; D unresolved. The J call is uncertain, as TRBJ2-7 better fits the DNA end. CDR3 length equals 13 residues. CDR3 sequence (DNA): TGTGCCAGCAGATCTAGTCGGTCCTACGAGCAGTACTTC. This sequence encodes CASRSSRSYEQYF.

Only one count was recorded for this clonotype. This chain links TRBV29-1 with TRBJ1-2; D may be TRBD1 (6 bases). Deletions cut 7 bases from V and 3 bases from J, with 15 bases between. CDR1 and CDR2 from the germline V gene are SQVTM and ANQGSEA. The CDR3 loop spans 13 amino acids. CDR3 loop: CSGTQGADYGYTF. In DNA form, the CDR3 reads TGCAGCGGTACACAGGGCGCGGACTATGGCTACACCTTC.

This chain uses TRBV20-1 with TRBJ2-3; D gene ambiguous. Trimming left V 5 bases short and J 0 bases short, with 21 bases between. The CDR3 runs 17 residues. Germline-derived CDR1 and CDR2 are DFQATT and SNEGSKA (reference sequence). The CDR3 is CSASRLLIKTSTDTQYF. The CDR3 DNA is TGCAGTGCTTCCCGTCTCCTGATAAAAACTAGCACAGATACGCAGTATTTT.

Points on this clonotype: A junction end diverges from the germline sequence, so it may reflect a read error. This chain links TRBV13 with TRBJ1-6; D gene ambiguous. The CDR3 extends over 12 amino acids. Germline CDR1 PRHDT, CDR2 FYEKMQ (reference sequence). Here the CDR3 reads CASSLVNSPLHF. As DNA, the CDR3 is TGTGCCAGCAGCTTAGTCAATTCACCTCTCCACTTT.

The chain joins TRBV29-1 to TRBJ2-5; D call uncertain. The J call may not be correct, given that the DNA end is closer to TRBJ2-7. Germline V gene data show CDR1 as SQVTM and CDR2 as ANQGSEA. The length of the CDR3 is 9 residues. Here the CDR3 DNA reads TGCAGCGGGCCGCACGAGCAGTACTTC. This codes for CSGPHEQYF.

The CDR3 coding sequence is TGTGCCAGCAGCGCCGGGACAGTGAACACTGAAGCTTTCTTT. Protein product: CASSAGTVNTEAFF. V usage is TRBV5-5 and J usage is TRBJ1-1, with 7 nucleotides matching TRBD1. V gave up 4 bases and J gave up 0 bases; unmatched junction bases: 3. The CDR3 covers 14 residues. Germline lookup yields CDR1 SGHKS and CDR2 YYEKEE (reference sequence).

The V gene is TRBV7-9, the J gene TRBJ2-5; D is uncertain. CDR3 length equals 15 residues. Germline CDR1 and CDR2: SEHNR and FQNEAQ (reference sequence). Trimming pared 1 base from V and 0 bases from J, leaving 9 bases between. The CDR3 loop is CASSLVVRYQETQYF. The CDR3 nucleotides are TGTGCCAGCAGCTTAGTCGTCCGCTACCAAGAGACCCAGTACTTC.

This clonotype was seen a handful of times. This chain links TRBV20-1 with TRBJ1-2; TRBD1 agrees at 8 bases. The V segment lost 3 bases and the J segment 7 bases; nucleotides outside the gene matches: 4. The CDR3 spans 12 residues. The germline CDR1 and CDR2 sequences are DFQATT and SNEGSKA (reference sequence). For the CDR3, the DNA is TGCAGTGCTAGTCCAGGGGGCAGTGGCTACACCTTC. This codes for CSASPGGSGYTF.

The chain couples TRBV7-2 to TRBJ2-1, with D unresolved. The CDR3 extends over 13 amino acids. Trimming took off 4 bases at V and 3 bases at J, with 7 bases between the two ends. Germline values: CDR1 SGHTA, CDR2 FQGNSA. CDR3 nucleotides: TGTGCCAGCAGCTCTCCAAACTACAATGAGCAGTTCTTC. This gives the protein CASSSPNYNEQFF.

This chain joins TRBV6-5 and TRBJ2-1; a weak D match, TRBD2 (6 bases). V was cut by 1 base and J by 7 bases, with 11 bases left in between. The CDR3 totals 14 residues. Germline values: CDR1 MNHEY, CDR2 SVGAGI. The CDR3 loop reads CASSYLDAGNEQFF. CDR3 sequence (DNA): TGTGCCAGCAGTTACTTGGACGCGGGGAATGAGCAGTTCTTC.

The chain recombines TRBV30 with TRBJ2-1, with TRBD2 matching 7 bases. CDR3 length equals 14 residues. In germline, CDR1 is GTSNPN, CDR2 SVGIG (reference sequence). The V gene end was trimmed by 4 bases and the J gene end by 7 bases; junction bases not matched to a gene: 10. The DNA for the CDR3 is TGTGCCTGGACAGGACTAGGGGTAGGGAATGAGCAGTTCTTC. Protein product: CAWTGLGVGNEQFF.

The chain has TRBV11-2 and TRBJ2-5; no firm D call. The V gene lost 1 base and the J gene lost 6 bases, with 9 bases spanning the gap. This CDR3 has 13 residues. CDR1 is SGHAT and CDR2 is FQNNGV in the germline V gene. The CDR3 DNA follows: TGTGCCAGCAGCTTAGCTCAGCAAAAGACCCAGTACTTC. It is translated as CASSLAQQKTQYF.

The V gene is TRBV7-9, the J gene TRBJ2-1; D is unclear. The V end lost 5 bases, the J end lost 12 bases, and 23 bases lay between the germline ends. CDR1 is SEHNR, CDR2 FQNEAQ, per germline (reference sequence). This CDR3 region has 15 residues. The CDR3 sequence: CASSPSQGISDTQFF. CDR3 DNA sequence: TGTGCCAGCAGCCCCTCCCAAGGGATCTCAGATACGCAGTTCTTC.

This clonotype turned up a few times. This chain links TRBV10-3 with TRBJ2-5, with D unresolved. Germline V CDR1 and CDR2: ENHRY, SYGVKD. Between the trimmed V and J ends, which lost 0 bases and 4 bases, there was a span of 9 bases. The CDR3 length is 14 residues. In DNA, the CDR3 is TGTGCCATCAGTGAGTCGGCATCTCTAGAGACCCAGTACTTC. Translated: CAISESASLETQYF.

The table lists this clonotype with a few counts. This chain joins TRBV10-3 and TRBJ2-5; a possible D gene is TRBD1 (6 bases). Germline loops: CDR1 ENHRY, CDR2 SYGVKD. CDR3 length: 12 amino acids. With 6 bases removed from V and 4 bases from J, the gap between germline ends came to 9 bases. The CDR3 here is CAISFRGETQYF. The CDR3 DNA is TGTGCCATCAGCTTCAGGGGAGAGACCCAGTACTTC.

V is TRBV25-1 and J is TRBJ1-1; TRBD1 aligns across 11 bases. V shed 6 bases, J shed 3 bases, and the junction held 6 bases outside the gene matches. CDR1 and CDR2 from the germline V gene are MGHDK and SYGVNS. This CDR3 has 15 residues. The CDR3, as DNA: TGTGCCAGCAGGGGACAGGGGGTATTGTACACTGAAGCTTTCTTT. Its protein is CASRGQGVLYTEAFF. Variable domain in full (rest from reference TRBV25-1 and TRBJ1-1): EADIYQTPRYLVIGTGKKITLECSQTMGHDKMYWYQQDPGMELHLIHYSYGVNSTEKGDLSSESTVSRIRTEHFPLTLESARPSHTSQYLCASRGQGVLYTEAFFGQGTRLTVV.

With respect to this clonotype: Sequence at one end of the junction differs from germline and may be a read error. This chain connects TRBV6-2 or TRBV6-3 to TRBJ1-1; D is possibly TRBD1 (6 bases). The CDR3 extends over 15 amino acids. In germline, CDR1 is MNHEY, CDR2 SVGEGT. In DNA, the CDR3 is TGTGCCAGCAGGGAACGCAGGGGAGGTAACACTGAAGCTTTTTTT. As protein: CASRERRGGNTEAFF.

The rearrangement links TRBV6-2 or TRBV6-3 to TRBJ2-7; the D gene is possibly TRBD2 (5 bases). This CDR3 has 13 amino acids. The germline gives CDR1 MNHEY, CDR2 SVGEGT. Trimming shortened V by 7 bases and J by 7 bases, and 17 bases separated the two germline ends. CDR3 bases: TGTGCCAGCAAATCCACGGGGAGTTGGGAGCAGTACTTC. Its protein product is CASKSTGSWEQYF.

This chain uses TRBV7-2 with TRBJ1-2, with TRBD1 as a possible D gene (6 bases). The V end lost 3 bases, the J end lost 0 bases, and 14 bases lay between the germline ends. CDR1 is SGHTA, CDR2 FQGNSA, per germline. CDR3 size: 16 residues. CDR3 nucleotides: TGTGCCAGCAGCTTTACTACAGGGCCCACTAACTATGGCTACACCTTC. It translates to CASSFTTGPTNYGYTF.

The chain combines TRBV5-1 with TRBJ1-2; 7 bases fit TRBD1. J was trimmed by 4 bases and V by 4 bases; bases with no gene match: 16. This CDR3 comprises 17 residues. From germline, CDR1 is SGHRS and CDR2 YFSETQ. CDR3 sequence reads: CASSETGHRDSVYGYTF. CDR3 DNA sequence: TGCGCCAGCAGCGAAACGGGGCACAGGGACAGCGTCTATGGCTACACCTTC. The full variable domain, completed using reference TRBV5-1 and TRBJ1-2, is KAGVTQTPRYLIKTRGQQVTLSCSPISGHRSVSWYQQTPGQGLQFLFEYFSETQRNKGNFPGRFSGRQFSNSRSEMNVSTLELGDSALYLCASSETGHRDSVYGYTFGSGTRLTVV.

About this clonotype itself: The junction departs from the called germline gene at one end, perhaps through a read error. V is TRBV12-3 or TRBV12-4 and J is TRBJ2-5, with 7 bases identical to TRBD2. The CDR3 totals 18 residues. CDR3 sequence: CASSLALGVGLPQETQYF. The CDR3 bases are TGCGCCAGCAGTTTAGCGCTCGGGGTGGGACTACCCCAAGAGACCCAGTACTTC.

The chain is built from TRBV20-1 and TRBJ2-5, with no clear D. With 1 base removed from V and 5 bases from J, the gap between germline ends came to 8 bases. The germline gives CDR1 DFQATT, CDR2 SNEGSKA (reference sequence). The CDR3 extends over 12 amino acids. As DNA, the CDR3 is TGCAGTGCTAGAGTAGCCAAGGAGACCCAGTACTTC. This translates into CSARVAKETQYF.

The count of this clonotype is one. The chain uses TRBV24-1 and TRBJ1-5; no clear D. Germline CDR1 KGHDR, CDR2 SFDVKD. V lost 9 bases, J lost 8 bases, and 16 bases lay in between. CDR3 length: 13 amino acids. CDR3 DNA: TGTGCCACCTCGGTGGCGGCCGGGGAGCCCCAGCATTTT. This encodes CATSVAAGEPQHF.

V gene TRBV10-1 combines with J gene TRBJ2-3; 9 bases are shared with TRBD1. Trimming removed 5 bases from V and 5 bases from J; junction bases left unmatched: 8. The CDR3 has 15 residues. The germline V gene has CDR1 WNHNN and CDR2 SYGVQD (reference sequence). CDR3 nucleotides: TGCGCCAGCAGTTCAACCGGGACAGGGAAAGATACGCAGTATTTT. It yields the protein CASSSTGTGKDTQYF.

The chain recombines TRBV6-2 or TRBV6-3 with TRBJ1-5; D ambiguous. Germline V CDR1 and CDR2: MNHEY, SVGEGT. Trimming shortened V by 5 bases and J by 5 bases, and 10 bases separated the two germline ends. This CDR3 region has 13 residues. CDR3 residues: CASSPTPDQPQHF. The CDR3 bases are TGTGCCAGCAGTCCGACACCCGATCAGCCCCAGCATTTT.

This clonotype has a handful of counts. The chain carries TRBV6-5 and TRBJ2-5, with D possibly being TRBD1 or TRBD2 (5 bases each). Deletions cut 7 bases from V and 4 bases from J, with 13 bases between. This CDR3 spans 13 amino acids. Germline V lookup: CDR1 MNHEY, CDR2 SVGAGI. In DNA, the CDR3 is TGTGCCAGCAAGAGGGACGGCACAGAGACCCAGTACTTC. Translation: CASKRDGTETQYF.

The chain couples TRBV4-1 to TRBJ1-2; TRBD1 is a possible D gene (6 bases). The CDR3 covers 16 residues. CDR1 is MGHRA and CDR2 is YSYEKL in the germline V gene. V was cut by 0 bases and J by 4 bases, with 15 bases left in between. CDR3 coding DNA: TGCGCCAGCAGCCAAGAAGGGGGGGCGGGTCGCTATGGCTACACCTTC. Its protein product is CASSQEGGAGRYGYTF.

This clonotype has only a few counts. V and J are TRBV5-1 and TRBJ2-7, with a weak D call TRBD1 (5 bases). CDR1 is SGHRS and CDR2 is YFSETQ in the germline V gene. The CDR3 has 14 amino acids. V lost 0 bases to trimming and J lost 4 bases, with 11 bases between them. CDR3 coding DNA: TGCGCCAGCAGCTTGGGTGGACACCCGTACGAGCAGTACTTC. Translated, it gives CASSLGGHPYEQYF.

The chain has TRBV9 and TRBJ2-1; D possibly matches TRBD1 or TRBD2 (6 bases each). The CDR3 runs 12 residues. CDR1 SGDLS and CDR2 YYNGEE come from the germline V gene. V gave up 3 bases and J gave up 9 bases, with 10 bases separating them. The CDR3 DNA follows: TGTGCCAGCAGCGAGGGGGGAAGTGAGCAGTTCTTC. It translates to CASSEGGSEQFF.